The 15 T cell receptor beta chains below all came from one sample that was sequenced in a study of T-cell reconstitution after alpha-beta-depleted transplantation in children. Preparation of the TCRbeta library was carried out with unique molecular identifiers. Each CDR3 protein gets one entry after TCRdb re-called the PCR reads with MiXCR. Here the sample spans about 870,000 distinct CDR3 sequences, less than 20% being singletons. The material was PBMCs, mostly from graft donor cells, obtained 360 days after TCRalphabeta/CD19-depleted stem cell transplant. The origin of the receptors is a male patient younger than 18 who had a stem cell transplant for acute lymphoblastic leukemia, so the T cells may come from the graft donor.

The chain uses TRBV7-7 and TRBJ1-4; TRBD1 agrees at 9 bases. The germline V gene encodes CDR1 SSHAT and CDR2 FNYEAQ (reference sequence). The CDR3 is 16 residues long. V was pared by 5 bases and J by 2 bases, with 6 bases of the junction left unmatched. The CDR3 nucleotides read TGTGCCAGCAGCCCCCGGGGGACAGGGACTAATGAAAAACTGTTTTTT. Translating it yields CASSPRGTGTNEKLFF.

This clonotype has more than one count but fewer than ten. The V call is TRBV27, the J call TRBJ2-3; D remains unclear. V was cut by 4 bases and J by 10 bases, with 18 bases left in between. Per germline, CDR1 MNHEY and CDR2 SMNVEV (reference sequence). This CDR3 has 14 residues. CDR3 region: CASSSQSTPLAQYF. The DNA for the CDR3 is TGTGCCAGCAGTTCCCAATCGACTCCTCTCGCGCAGTATTTT.

The chain couples TRBV18 to TRBJ1-2; possibly TRBD1 for D (6 bases). V shed 1 base and J shed 2 bases, with 11 bases lying between them. The CDR3 totals 15 residues. Germline V CDR1 and CDR2: KGHSH, LQKENI. The CDR3 coding sequence is TGTGCCAGCTCACCACGGATGGGGGCGAACTATGGCTACACCTTC. Translating gives CASSPRMGANYGYTF.

The genes are TRBV5-1 and TRBJ2-4; D may be TRBD1 (6 bases). Per germline, CDR1 SGHRS and CDR2 YFSETQ. The CDR3 totals 14 residues. The germline V and J ends were trimmed by 0 bases and 8 bases, with 12 bases remaining between them. The CDR3: CASSLGQGIDIQYF. CDR3 sequence (DNA): TGCGCCAGCAGCTTGGGTCAGGGGATAGACATTCAGTACTTC.

This clonotype has a handful of counts. This chain connects TRBV20-1 to TRBJ1-5; weak D call: TRBD1 (5 bases). The CDR3 spans 13 residues. Germline values: CDR1 DFQATT, CDR2 SNEGSKA (reference sequence). The V end lost 4 bases, the J end lost 1 base, and 8 bases lay between the germline ends. This chain's CDR3 is CSAKGPSNQPQHF. In nucleotides, the CDR3 is TGCAGTGCTAAGGGACCGAGCAATCAGCCCCAGCATTTT.

This chain joins TRBV3-1 and TRBJ2-4; 8 bases agree with TRBD1. The CDR3 contains 18 residues. Trimming cost V 0 bases and J 4 bases; bases outside gene matches: 11. The germline V gene encodes CDR1 LGHDT and CDR2 YNNKEL (reference sequence). The CDR3 region has the DNA TGTGCCAGCAGCCAAGATACCCAGGGGGCAGAAAAGAAAAACATTCAGTACTTC. Protein product: CASSQDTQGAEKKNIQYF.

This clonotype showed up just a few times. The J gene is TRBJ2-7, the V gene TRBV7-9; D is unresolved. The V and J ends lost 1 base and 2 bases respectively, with 6 bases between them. Germline-derived CDR1 and CDR2 are SEHNR and FQNEAQ (reference sequence). The CDR3 contains 13 residues. The CDR3: CASSLEETYEQYF. The CDR3, as DNA: TGTGCCAGCAGCTTAGAGGAGACCTACGAGCAGTACTTC. The whole variable domain, remainder taken from reference TRBV7-9 and TRBJ2-7, is DTGVSQNPRHKITKRGQNVTFRCDPISEHNRLYWYRQTLGQGPEFLTYFQNEAQLEKSRLLSDRFSAERPKGSFSTLEIQRTEQGDSAMYLCASSLEETYEQYFGPGTRLTVT.

This clonotype was observed many times. The chain uses TRBV5-1 and TRBJ1-5; D is ambiguous. Germline values: CDR1 SGHRS, CDR2 YFSETQ. The length of the CDR3 is 13 residues. The V gene lost 0 bases and the J gene lost 3 bases, with 4 bases spanning the gap. The CDR3 sequence is CASSLAPNQPQHF. DNA of the CDR3: TGCGCCAGCAGCTTGGCCCCCAATCAGCCCCAGCATTTT.

This clonotype came up many times. The rearrangement joins TRBV7-8 to TRBJ2-7; D remains ambiguous. The CDR3 length is 13 residues. From germline, CDR1 is SGHVS and CDR2 FQNEAQ. V was cut by 6 bases and J by 2 bases, with 11 bases left in between. The CDR3 region is CASSHGPPYEQYF. In DNA, the CDR3 is TGTGCCAGCAGTCACGGGCCTCCCTACGAGCAGTACTTC.

This rearrangement joins TRBV24-1 to TRBJ2-1; TRBD1 agrees at 9 bases. The CDR3 is 17 amino acids. Germline values: CDR1 KGHDR, CDR2 SFDVKD. V lost 0 bases and J lost 1; bases outside the gene matches: 3. The CDR3 protein is CATSDLPGTGSYNEQFF. For the CDR3, the DNA is TGTGCCACCAGTGATTTGCCTGGGACAGGGTCCTACAATGAGCAGTTCTTC.

The rearrangement joins TRBV4-2 to TRBJ2-7; TRBD1 aligns across 12 bases. V was clipped by 1 base and J by 3 bases; unmatched bases: 4. CDR1 and CDR2 from the germline V gene are LGHNA and YNFKEQ. This CDR3 region has 16 residues. The DNA of the CDR3 is TGTGCCAGCAGCCAAGTCGGGACAGGGGGCTTCTACGAGCAGTACTTC. Translating it yields CASSQVGTGGFYEQYF.

At least ten counts were recorded for this clonotype. This sequence joins TRBV6-2 or TRBV6-3 and TRBJ2-2, with 9 nucleotides matching TRBD1. CDR1 is MNHEY and CDR2 is SVGEGT in the germline V gene. The V gene end was trimmed by 6 bases and the J gene end by 5 bases; junction bases not matched to a gene: 1. This CDR3 has 13 residues. CDR3 sequence reads: CASRGTGTGELFF. The CDR3 region has the DNA TGTGCCAGCAGAGGGACAGGGACCGGGGAGCTGTTTTTT.

V gene TRBV4-1 combines with J gene TRBJ2-1; TRBD1 matches 7 bases. Germline CDR1 and CDR2: MGHRA and YSYEKL. The trim removed 1 base at V and 3 bases at J, leaving 3 bases unmatched. The CDR3 covers 15 residues. In nucleotides, the CDR3 is TGCGCCAGCAGCCAAGCCAGGGACAGCTACAATGAGCAGTTCTTC. Its protein is CASSQARDSYNEQFF.

The chain couples TRBV5-1 to TRBJ2-2, with unresolved D. Germline CDR1 reads SGHRS; CDR2 reads YFSETQ. Deletions cut 4 bases from V and 2 bases from J, with 18 bases between. The CDR3 sequence is 17 residues long. The CDR3 DNA reads as TGCGCCAGCAGCCTCCTCCGTGGACGGCCAAACACCGGGGAGCTGTTTTTT. Its protein product is CASSLLRGRPNTGELFF.

The chain employs TRBV11-2 and TRBJ2-6; D is unclear. Trimming cost V 2 bases and J 0 bases, with 8 bases left between them. This CDR3 spans 16 amino acids. CDR1 and CDR2 from the germline V gene are SGHAT and FQNNGV. The DNA of the CDR3 is TGTGCCAGCAGCTTATCTGCACGCTCTGGGGCCAACGTCCTGACTTTC. Protein: CASSLSARSGANVLTF.